This TCR beta chain was identified during a study of blood T cell repertoires in COVID-19. Study-level information: PBMCs, B-cell-depleted T cells, or T cells provided the cDNA or gDNA that made up the material.

Germline CDR1 SGHRS, CDR2 YFSETQ. CDR3 length: 15 residues. V lost 0 bases, J lost 2 bases, and 12 bases lay in between. In the original processing: Amplification with reference gene primers provided the estimates of nucleated cell counts. Data came from immunoSEQ multiplex PCR; TCRdb stores just in-frame clones and leaves some out. V and J calls and clone size follow that table, whereas D and trimming were derived from the DNA. The table records approximately 280,000 clones, roughly 89% of them present only once. The receptor comes from a middle-aged man with acute or convalescent COVID-19. The rearrangement joins TRBV5-1 to TRBJ2-7, with a tentative D call TRBD2 (7 bases). The specimen was peripheral blood. CDR3 bases: TGCGCCAGCAGCTTGGGAGGGAGGGACACCTACGAGCAGTACTTC. It specifies CASSLGGRDTYEQYF. Combining the CDR3 with reference TRBV5-1 and TRBJ2-7 gives the whole variable domain KAGVTQTPRYLIKTRGQQVTLSCSPISGHRSVSWYQQTPGQGLQFLFEYFSETQRNKGNFPGRFSGRQFSNSRSEMNVSTLELGDSALYLCASSLGGRDTYEQYFGPGTRLTVT.